This T cell receptor beta chain comes out of a study of tumor-infiltrating lymphocytes in primary liver carcinoma. Bulk tissue was left unsorted, and RNA and DNA were co-extracted from roughly 20-30 mg of it. Donors were untreated and chronically infected with HBV. Study-wide results and caveats: Researchers report that only about 7.5-25% of top clones turned up in all five tumor regions.

A remark on this clonotype: The antigen is undetermined. Mismatch with germline at one junction end may stem from a read error.

There are 14 residues in the CDR3. The germline CDR1 and CDR2 sequences are LNHDA and SQIVND (reference sequence). Production of TCR beta cDNA used 400 to 600 ng total RNA together with a constant-region primer. TCR beta libraries came from three nested multiplex PCR rounds using slightly modified ARM-PCR. In the first two PCR rounds, TRBV1-TRBV30 forward primers were paired with a C-beta reverse primer, and each round lasted 10 cycles. Using its own MiXCR run on the multiplex PCR reads, TCRdb lists one record per CDR3 protein. The table has about 26,000 distinct CDR3 sequences, around three quarters seen once.

The rearrangement uses TRBV19 and TRBJ2-2, with D tentatively TRBD1 (5 bases). The clonotype originates from a man aged 35 to 55 with primary liver carcinoma and hepatitis B virus infection. The sample was liver tumor tissue from sampling region 3. Noted subset: tumor region T3, left-lateral pole. The CDR3 loop is CVSSISPGSEELFF. The CDR3 DNA sequence: TGTGTCAGTAGTATTTCTCCAGGGTCCGAGGAGCTGTTTTTT. Drawing the rest from reference TRBV19 and TRBJ2-2, the complete variable domain is DGGITQSPKYLFRKEGQNVTLSCEQNLNHDAMYWYRQDPGQGLRLIYYSQIVNDFQKGDIAEGYSVSREKKESFPLTVTSAQKNPTAFYLCVSSISPGSEELFFGEGSRLTVL.